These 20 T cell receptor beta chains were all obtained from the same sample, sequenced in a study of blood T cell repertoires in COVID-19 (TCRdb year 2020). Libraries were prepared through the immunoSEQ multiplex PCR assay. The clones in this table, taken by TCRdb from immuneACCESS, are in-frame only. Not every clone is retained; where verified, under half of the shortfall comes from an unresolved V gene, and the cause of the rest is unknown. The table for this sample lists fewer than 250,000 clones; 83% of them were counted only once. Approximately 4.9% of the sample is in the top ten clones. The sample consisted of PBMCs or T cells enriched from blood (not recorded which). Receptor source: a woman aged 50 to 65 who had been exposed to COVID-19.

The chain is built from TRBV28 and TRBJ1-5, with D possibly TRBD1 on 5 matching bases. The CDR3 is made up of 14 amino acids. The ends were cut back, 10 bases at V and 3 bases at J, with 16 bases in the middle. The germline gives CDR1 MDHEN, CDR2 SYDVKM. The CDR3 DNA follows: TGTGCCACAGTTACAGGATGGGTCAATCAGCCCCAGCATTTT. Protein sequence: CATVTGWVNQPQHF.

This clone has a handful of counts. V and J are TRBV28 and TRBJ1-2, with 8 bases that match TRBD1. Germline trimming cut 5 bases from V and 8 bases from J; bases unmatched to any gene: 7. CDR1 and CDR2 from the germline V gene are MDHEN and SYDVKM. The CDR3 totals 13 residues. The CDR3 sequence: CASSARDRSGYTF. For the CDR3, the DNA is TGTGCCAGCAGTGCCCGGGACAGGTCCGGCTACACCTTC.

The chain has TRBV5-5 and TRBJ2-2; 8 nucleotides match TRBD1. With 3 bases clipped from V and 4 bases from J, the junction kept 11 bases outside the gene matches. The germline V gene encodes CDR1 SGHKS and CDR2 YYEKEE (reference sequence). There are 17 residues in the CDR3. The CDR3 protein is CASSSSGDRRITGELFF. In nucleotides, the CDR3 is TGTGCCAGCAGCTCCTCAGGGGACAGGCGAATCACCGGGGAGCTGTTTTTT.

The DNA of the CDR3 is TGTGCCAGCGTCCTCCGCTCCCGAGGAATCGGCGGGGAGCTGTTTTTT. Amino acids: CASVLRSRGIGGELFF. The rearrangement uses TRBV5-6 and TRBJ2-2; no clear D gene. V was clipped by 7 bases and J by 7 bases, with 23 bases between them. The germline V gene encodes CDR1 SGHDT and CDR2 YYEEEE. The CDR3 extends over 16 amino acids.

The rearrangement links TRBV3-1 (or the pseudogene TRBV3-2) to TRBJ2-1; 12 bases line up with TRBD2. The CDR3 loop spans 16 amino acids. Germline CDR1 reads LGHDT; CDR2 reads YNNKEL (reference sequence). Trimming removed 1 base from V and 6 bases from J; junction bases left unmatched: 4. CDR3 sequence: CASSQASSGGANEQFF. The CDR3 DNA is TGTGCCAGCAGCCAAGCTTCTAGCGGGGGGGCCAATGAGCAGTTCTTC.

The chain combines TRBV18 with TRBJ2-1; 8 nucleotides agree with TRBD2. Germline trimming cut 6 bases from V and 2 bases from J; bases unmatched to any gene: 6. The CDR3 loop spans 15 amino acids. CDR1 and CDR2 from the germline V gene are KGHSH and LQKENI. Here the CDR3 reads CASSGLASAYNEQFF. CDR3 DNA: TGTGCCAGCTCCGGACTAGCCAGCGCCTACAATGAGCAGTTCTTC.

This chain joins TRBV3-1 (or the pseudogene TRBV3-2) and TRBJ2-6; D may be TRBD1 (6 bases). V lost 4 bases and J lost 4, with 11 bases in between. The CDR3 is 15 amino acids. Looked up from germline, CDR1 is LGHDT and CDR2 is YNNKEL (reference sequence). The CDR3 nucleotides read TGTGCCAGCAGCCGTCAGGGGACCGGGGCCAACGTCCTGACTTTC. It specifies CASSRQGTGANVLTF.

The CDR3 is CASSFGQGSNQPQHF. CDR3 in DNA: TGTGCCAGCAGCTTCGGACAGGGTAGCAATCAGCCCCAGCATTTT. This sequence joins TRBV7-8 and TRBJ1-5; 8 bases are a match to TRBD1. V shed 3 bases, J shed 0 bases, and the junction held 1 base outside the gene matches. The germline V gene has CDR1 SGHVS and CDR2 FQNEAQ. The CDR3 contains 15 residues.

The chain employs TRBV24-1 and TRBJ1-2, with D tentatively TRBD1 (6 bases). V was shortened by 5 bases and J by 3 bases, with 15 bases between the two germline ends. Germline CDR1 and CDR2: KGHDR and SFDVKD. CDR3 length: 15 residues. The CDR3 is CATSGPIQGDYGYTF. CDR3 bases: TGTGCCACCAGTGGGCCGATACAGGGAGACTATGGCTACACCTTC.

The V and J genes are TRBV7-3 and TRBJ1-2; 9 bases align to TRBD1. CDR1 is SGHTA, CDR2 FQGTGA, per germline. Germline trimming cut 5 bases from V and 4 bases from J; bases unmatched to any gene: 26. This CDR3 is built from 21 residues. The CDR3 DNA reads TGTGCCAGCAGCCCCCAGGGACCGGGACAGGGAGTTATGGGCCGCGGCTATGGCTACACCTTC. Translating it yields CASSPQGPGQGVMGRGYGYTF.

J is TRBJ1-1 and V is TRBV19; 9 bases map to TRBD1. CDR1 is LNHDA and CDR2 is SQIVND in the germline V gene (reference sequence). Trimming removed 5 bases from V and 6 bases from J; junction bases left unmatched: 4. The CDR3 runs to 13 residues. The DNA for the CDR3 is TGTGCCAGTAGTCGGGACAGGGACTCTGAAGCTTTCTTT. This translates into CASSRDRDSEAFF.

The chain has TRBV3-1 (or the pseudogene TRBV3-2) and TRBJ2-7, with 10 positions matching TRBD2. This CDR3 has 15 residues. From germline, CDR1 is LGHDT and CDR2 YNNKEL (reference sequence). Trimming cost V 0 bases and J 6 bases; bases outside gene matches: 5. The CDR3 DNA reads TGTGCCAGCAGCCAAGAAGGTCTAGCGGGGGCCGAGCAGTACTTC. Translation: CASSQEGLAGAEQYF.

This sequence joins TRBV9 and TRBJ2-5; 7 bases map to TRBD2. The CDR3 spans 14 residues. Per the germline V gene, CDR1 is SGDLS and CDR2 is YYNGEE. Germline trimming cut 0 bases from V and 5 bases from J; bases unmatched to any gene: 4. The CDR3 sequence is CASSVAAGVETQYF. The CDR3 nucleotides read TGTGCCAGCAGCGTAGCTGCGGGGGTGGAGACCCAGTACTTC. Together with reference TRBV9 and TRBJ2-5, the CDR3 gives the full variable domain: DSGVTQTPKHLITATGQRVTLRCSPRSGDLSVYWYQQSLDQGLQFLIQYYNGEERAKGNILERFSAQQFPDLHSELNLSSLELGDSALYFCASSVAAGVETQYFGPGTRLLVL.

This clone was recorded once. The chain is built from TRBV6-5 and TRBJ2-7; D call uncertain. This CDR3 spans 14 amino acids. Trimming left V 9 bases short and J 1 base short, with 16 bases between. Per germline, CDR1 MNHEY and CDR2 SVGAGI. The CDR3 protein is CASTVWAESYEQYF. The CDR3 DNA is TGTGCCAGTACTGTTTGGGCAGAGTCCTACGAGCAGTACTTC.

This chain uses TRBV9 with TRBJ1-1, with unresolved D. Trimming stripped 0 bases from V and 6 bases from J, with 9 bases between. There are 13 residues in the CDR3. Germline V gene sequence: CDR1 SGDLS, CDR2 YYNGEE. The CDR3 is CASSVGVVAEAFF. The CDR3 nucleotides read TGTGCCAGCAGCGTAGGCGTAGTCGCTGAAGCTTTCTTT.

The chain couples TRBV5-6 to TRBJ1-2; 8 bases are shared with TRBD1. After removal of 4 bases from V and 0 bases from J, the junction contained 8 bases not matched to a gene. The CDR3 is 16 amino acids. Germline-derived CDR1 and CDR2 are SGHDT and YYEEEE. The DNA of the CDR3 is TGTGCCAGCAGCCTGACAGGGGACCACCCTAACTATGGCTACACCTTC. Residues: CASSLTGDHPNYGYTF.

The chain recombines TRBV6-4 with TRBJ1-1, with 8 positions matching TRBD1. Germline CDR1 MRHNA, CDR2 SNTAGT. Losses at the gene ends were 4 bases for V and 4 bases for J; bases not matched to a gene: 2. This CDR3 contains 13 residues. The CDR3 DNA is TGTGCCAGCAGTGTAGACAGGGGCACTGAAGCTTTCTTT. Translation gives CASSVDRGTEAFF.

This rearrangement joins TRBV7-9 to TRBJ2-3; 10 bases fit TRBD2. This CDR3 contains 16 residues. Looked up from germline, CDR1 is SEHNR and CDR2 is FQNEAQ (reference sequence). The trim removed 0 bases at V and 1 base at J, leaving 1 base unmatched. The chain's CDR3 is CASSLALAGGTDTQYF. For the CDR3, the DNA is TGTGCCAGCAGCTTAGCTCTAGCGGGGGGCACAGATACGCAGTATTTT.

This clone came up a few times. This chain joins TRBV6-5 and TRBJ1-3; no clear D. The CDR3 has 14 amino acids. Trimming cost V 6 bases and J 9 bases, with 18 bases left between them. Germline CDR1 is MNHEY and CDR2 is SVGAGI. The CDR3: CASSPTYRSSTIYF. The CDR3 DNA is TGTGCCAGCAGCCCCACTTACAGATCAAGCACCATATATTTT.

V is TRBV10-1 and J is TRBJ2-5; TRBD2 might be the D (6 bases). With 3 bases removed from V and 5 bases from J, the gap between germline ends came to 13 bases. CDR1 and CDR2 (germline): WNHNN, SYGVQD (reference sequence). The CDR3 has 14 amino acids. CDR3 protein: CASSEWASAETQYF. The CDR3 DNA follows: TGCGCCAGCAGTGAATGGGCTAGCGCGGAGACCCAGTACTTC.